This T cell receptor beta chain was sequenced for a study of CD4+ T cells in melanoma. General study points: A reported correlation linked neoantigen-specific CD4+ T cells to CD8+, macrophage and B cell function. Neoantigen-specific CD4+ T cells in melanoma reportedly had diverse differentiation states.

The sample holds a few counts of this clone. Its target is not known. Clones were read by immunoSEQ multiplex PCR, and TCRdb kept only the in-frame ones, dropping some. The sample has roughly 52,000 clones, roughly two thirds seen once. The CDR3 length is 15 residues. Germline V gene data show CDR1 as SNHLY and CDR2 as FYNNEI. V dropped 3 bases and J dropped 4; count of bases not matched to a gene: 6. Specimen: tumor tissue. This chain joins TRBV2 and TRBJ2-3, with 8 positions matching TRBD1. The clonotype was recovered from a human donor with melanoma. The CDR3: CASSDAPGGADTQYF. CDR3 nucleotide sequence: TGTGCCAGCAGTGATGCTCCAGGGGGCGCAGATACGCAGTATTTT.